This T cell receptor (beta chain) was captured by sequencing in a study of blood T cell repertoires in COVID-19. Turning to the study itself: Sources were T cells, B-cell-depleted T cells, or PBMCs; the material itself was cDNA or gDNA.

The ends lost 0 bases at V and 16 bases at J; junction bases unmatched: 12. Germline V gives CDR1 SGHRS, CDR2 YFSETQ. This CDR3 has 14 amino acids. The protocol was immunoSEQ multiplex PCR, while the TCRdb copy is restricted to in-frame clones and leaves out a portion. Of approximately 360,000 clones listed, about four fifths are singletons. The TCR originated in a woman in her 50s who had recovered from COVID-19. Sample: PBMCs or T cells enriched from blood (not recorded which). The V gene is TRBV5-1, the J gene TRBJ2-2, with 7 bases fitting TRBD1. Here the CDR3 DNA reads TGCGCCAGCAGCTTGGTATCACAGGGGATTGGTCCGTTTTTT. Protein: CASSLVSQGIGPFF.